This T cell receptor (beta chain) was documented in a study of shared clonotypes between healthy human individuals. Notes on the study in general: Non-shared clonotypes had lower generation probabilities than clonotypes shared by all four sorted-subset donors.

In regard to this clone: Antigen unknown.

The repertoire was sequenced with immunoSEQ multiplex PCR; TCRdb's copy has only in-frame clones and lacks some. The sample holds about 820,000 clones, 90% to 95% seen once. The CDR3 runs to 14 residues. From germline, CDR1 is SGHTA and CDR2 FQGNSA. Trimming cost V 5 bases and J 1 base, with 12 bases left between them. In the naive CD8 group, cells lacked CD45RO and were positively selected for CCR7, so terminally differentiated effector memory CD45RA+ cells were left out. The receptor was derived from a man younger than 45 in good health. The chain recombines TRBV7-2 with TRBJ2-7, with D uncertain. Sequencing used naive CD8+ T cells sorted from blood. CDR3 residues: CASSGMAQSYEQYF. The CDR3 DNA follows: TGTGCCAGCAGCGGGATGGCTCAATCCTACGAGCAGTACTTC.